This record concerns one T cell receptor (beta chain) sequence. Antigen specificity is unknown. The primer mix had 60 Vbeta and 13 Jbeta primers. TCRdb's copy holds only in-frame clones and misses some; the assay was immunoSEQ multiplex PCR. The sample contains approximately 120,000 clones, about 80% of which appear only once. The data stem from a study of cytomegalovirus exposure and HLA in healthy donors. Germline CDR1 is MNHNS and CDR2 is SASEGT. The V and J ends lost 10 bases and 6 bases respectively, with 24 bases between them. The CDR3 totals 15 residues. Study results and limitations: Reportedly, TCR beta sequences accurately predicted HLA-A and HLA-B alleles in most subjects. Reported results showed that the classifier diagnosed cytomegalovirus status with high specificity and sensitivity.

This receptor was identified in a woman aged 45-59 years in good health and CMV-seropositive. The V and J genes are TRBV6-1 and TRBJ1-1; D call uncertain. Sequenced sample: PBMCs. The CDR3 here is CATSREVRVEAEAFF. DNA for the CDR3: TGTGCCACATCCCGCGAGGTCCGGGTGGAGGCTGAAGCTTTCTTT.